Listed below are T cell receptor beta chains from one sample, sequenced in a study of T cells in Graves' hyperthyroidism and ophthalmopathy. TCRdb used MiXCR to reprocess the multiplex PCR reads, holding one entry per CDR3 protein. The sample records 550,000 to 850,000 distinct CDR3 sequences, approximately 19% being singletons. The sample comprised blood. Every receptor here comes from a woman aged 50 to 65 with Graves' hyperthyroidism that later progressed to Graves' ophthalmopathy. The CDR3 runs from the conserved cysteine through the conserved F or W. D genes are given only for firm matches. Expanded clones are given a class, and other clones once, few, many or no size at all.

clone_size	v_call	d_call	j_call	cdr3_nt	cdr3_aa
many	TRBV20-1	-	TRBJ2-7	TGCAGTGCTAGATCCAGGGCGTCGGTCTACGAGCAGTACTTC	CSARSRASVYEQYF
many	TRBV3-1	-	TRBJ1-2	TGTGCCAGCAGCCCGGGACACCGTGGCTACACCTTC	CASSPGHRGYTF
few	TRBV6-2/TRBV6-3	-	TRBJ1-5	TGTGCCAGCAGTCCCCGTAGGGGGGCTGGCAATCAGCCCCAGCATTTT	CASSPRRGAGNQPQHF
many	TRBV20-1	-	TRBJ1-6	TGCAGTGCTAGAGATATGGGTGCTCAAAATAATTCACCCCTCCACTTT	CSARDMGAQNNSPLHF
-	TRBV30	TRBD2	TRBJ2-7	TGTGCCTGGAGTGTAGGGAGCGGGGTACAAGTGTACGAGCAGTACTTC	CAWSVGSGVQVYEQYF
-	TRBV4-2	-	TRBJ1-1	TGTGCCAGCAGCCAACTGGGGAGGGAGGAAGCTTTCTTT	CASSQLGREEAFF
-	TRBV27	TRBD1	TRBJ2-2	TGTGCCAGCAGAACGACAGGGGTCACCGGGGAGCTGTTTTTT	CASRTTGVTGELFF
-	TRBV27	TRBD2	TRBJ2-4	TGTGCCAGCAGTTTCACTAGCGGGGGGCCGGTGGACATTCAGTACTTC	CASSFTSGGPVDIQYF
many	TRBV2	-	TRBJ2-3	TGTGCCAGCACCCTACTTAGCACAGATACGCAGTATTTT	CASTLLSTDTQYF
few	TRBV7-8	TRBD1	TRBJ1-4	TGTGCCAGCAACGTTAACAGGGGAGAAAAACTGTTTTTT	CASNVNRGEKLFF
-	TRBV27	-	TRBJ1-4	TGTGCCAGCAGTTTCATCCCAACAACTAATGAAAAACTGTTTTTT	CASSFIPTTNEKLFF
-	TRBV10-1	-	TRBJ2-2	TGCGCCAGCAAGGCGGGGATGAACACCGGGGAGCTGTTTTTT	CASKAGMNTGELFF
few	TRBV20-1	-	TRBJ1-3	TGCAGTGCTAGTTCGGCAGCCTTCTCTGGAAACACCATATATTTT	CSASSAAFSGNTIYF
many	TRBV4-1	TRBD1	TRBJ2-1	TGCGCCAGCAGCCAGGGACAGTACAATGAGCAGTTCTTC	CASSQGQYNEQFF
-	TRBV5-1	-	TRBJ1-2	TGCGCCAGCAGCCGCGGGACTCCGGGGGAAAGCTACATCTTC	CASSRGTPGESYIF
-	TRBV12-3/TRBV12-4	-	TRBJ2-6	TGTGCCAGCAGTTTCAGCTATTACTCTGGGGCCAACGTCCTGACTTTC	CASSFSYYSGANVLTF
-	TRBV19	TRBD2	TRBJ2-2	TGTGCCAGTAGTATGGCCCTAGCGGGGCTGAACACCGGGGAGCTGTTTTTT	CASSMALAGLNTGELFF
-	TRBV24-1	-	TRBJ2-2	TGTGCCACCAGTGATTCGGGTGCCGGGGAGCTGTTTTTT	CATSDSGAGELFF
many	TRBV20-1	TRBD1	TRBJ1-5	TGCAGTGCTAGAGCTATGGGACAGGGCGGGAATCAGCCCCAGCATTTT	CSARAMGQGGNQPQHF
few	TRBV4-1	-	TRBJ1-2	TGCGCCAGCAGCCAAGTGGTATTGGGGAAGGGCTATGGCTACACCTTC	CASSQVVLGKGYGYTF
many	TRBV2	-	TRBJ1-1	TGTGCCAGCACGTCTGGGTGGGACACTGAAGCTTTCTTT	CASTSGWDTEAFF
-	TRBV12-3/TRBV12-4	TRBD2	TRBJ2-1	TGTGCCAGCAGCCGACTAGCGGGGGTTCACAATGAGCAGTTCTTC	CASSRLAGVHNEQFF
many	TRBV14	-	TRBJ2-7	TGTGCCAGCAGCCAAGATAACCAGGTCTCCTACGAGCAGTACTTC	CASSQDNQVSYEQYF
few	TRBV27	TRBD2	TRBJ2-1	TGTGCCAGCAGTTTATCGCTAGCGGGTATGAAAAATGAGCAGTTCTTC	CASSLSLAGMKNEQFF
many	TRBV6-2/TRBV6-3	-	TRBJ1-5	TGTGCCAGCAGTTACTCGCCGGCCGAGCGACCCCAGCATTTT	CASSYSPAERPQHF
-	TRBV5-6	TRBD2	TRBJ2-1	TGTGCCAGCAGCTTTTGGCCTAGCGGGGGGGGCGGTGAGCAGTTCTTC	CASSFWPSGGGGEQFF
many	TRBV3-1	TRBD1	TRBJ1-2	TGTGCCAGCAGCCATGGAATCCGGGACAGTAACTATGGCTACACCTTC	CASSHGIRDSNYGYTF
-	TRBV6-1	TRBD2	TRBJ2-1	TGTGCCAGCAGTGAAGCGGCTAGCGGGGAGCAGTTCTTC	CASSEAASGEQFF
-	TRBV11-3	TRBD2	TRBJ2-1	TGTGCCAGCAGCTTACGACTAGCGGGGGGCGGTTACAATGAGCAGTTCTTC	CASSLRLAGGGYNEQFF
many	TRBV7-2	TRBD1	TRBJ2-7	TGTGCCAGCAGCTTCTCGGACAGGGGCTACGAGCAGTACTTC	CASSFSDRGYEQYF
many	TRBV30	-	TRBJ2-7	TGTGCCTGGAGTCTGGGGGACTACGAGCAGTACTTC	CAWSLGDYEQYF
few	TRBV12-3/TRBV12-4	-	TRBJ2-5	TGTGCCAGCAGTGGAATTGAAGAGACCCAGTACTTC	CASSGIEETQYF
-	TRBV2	-	TRBJ2-3	TGTGCCAGCAGTGATGGGTCCCCTCAATACCAAACGCAGTATTTT	CASSDGSPQYQTQYF
many	TRBV30	TRBD1	TRBJ1-5	TGTGCCTGGAGTGCGGGGACAGCTAGCAATCAGCCCCAGCATTTT	CAWSAGTASNQPQHF
-	TRBV15	-	TRBJ1-6	TGTGCCACCAGCAGCACGGACAATAATTCACCCCTCCACTTT	CATSSTDNNSPLHF